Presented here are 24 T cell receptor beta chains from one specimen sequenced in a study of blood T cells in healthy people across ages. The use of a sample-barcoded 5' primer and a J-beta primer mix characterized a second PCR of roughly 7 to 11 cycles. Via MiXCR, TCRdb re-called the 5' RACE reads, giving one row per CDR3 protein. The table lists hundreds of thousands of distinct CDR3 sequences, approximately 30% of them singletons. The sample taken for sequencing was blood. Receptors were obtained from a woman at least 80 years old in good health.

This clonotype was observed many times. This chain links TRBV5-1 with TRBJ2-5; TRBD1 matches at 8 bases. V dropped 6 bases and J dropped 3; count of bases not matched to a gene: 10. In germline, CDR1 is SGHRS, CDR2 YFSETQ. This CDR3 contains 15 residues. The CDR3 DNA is TGCGCCAGCACCGACGGCTTGGACAGGGAAGAGACCCAGTACTTC. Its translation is CASTDGLDREETQYF.

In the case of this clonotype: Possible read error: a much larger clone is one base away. In nucleotides, the CDR3 is TGTGCCAGCTCCCGTCTTTCCTACGAGCAGTACTTC. Amino acid sequence: CASSRLSYEQYF. The chain combines TRBV6-2 or TRBV6-3 with TRBJ2-7; D call uncertain. Looked up from germline, CDR1 is MNHEY and CDR2 is SVGEGT. Trimming stripped 8 bases from V and 1 base from J, with 9 bases between. The CDR3 has 12 amino acids.

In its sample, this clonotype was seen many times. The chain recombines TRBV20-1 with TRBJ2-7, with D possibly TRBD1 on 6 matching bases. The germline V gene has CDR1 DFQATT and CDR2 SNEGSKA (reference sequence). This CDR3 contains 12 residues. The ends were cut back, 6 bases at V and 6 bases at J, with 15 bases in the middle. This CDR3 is CSAQTGLSEQYF. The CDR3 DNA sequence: TGCAGTGCCCAGACAGGTTTGAGCGAGCAGTACTTC.

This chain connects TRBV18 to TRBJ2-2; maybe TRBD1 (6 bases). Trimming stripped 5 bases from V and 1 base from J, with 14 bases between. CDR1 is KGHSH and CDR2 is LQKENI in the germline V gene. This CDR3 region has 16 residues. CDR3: CASSTQGTKNTGELFF. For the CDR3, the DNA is TGTGCCAGCTCAACACAGGGTACCAAGAACACCGGGGAGCTGTTTTTT.

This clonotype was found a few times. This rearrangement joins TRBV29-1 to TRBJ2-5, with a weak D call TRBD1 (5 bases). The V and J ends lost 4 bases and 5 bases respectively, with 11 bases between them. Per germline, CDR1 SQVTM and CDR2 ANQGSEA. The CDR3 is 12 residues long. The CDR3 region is CSVARVQETQYF. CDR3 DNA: TGCAGCGTTGCCAGGGTTCAGGAGACCCAGTACTTC.

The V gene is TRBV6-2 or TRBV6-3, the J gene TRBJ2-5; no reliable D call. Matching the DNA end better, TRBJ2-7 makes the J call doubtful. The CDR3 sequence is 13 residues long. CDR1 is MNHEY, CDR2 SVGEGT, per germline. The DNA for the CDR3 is TGTGCCAGCAGTTACTCGCGTGGGCTCGAGCAGTACTTC. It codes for CASSYSRGLEQYF.

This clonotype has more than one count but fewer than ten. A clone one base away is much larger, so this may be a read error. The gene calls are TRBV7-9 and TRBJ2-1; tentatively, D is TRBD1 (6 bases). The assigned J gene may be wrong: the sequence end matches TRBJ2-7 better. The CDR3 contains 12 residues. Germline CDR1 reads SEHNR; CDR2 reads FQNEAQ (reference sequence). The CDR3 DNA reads TGTGCCAGCAGCTTAAGGGACAATGAGCAGTACTTC. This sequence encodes CASSLRDNEQYF.

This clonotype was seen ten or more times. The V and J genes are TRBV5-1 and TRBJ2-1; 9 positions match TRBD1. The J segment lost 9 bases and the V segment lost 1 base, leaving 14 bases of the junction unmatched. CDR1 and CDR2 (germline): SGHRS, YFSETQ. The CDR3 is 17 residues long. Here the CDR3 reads CASSLKGQGTGRGEQFF. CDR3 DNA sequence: TGCGCCAGCAGCTTGAAAGGACAGGGGACGGGAAGGGGTGAGCAGTTCTTC. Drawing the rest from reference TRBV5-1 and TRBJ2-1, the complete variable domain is KAGVTQTPRYLIKTRGQQVTLSCSPISGHRSVSWYQQTPGQGLQFLFEYFSETQRNKGNFPGRFSGRQFSNSRSEMNVSTLELGDSALYLCASSLKGQGTGRGEQFFGPGTRLTVL.

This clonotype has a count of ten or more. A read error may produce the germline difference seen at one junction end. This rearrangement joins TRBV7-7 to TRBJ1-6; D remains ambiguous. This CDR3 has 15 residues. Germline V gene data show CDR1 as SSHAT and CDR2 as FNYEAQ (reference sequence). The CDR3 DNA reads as TGTGCTAGCAGCTTAGGAGAGGCCTATAATTCACCCCTCCACTTT. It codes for CASSLGEAYNSPLHF.

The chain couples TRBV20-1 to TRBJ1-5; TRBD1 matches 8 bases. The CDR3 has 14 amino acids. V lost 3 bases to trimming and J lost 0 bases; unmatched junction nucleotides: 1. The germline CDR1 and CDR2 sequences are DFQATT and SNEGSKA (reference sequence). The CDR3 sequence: CSASGQGSNQPQHF. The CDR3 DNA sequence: TGCAGTGCTAGTGGACAGGGTAGCAATCAGCCCCAGCATTTT.

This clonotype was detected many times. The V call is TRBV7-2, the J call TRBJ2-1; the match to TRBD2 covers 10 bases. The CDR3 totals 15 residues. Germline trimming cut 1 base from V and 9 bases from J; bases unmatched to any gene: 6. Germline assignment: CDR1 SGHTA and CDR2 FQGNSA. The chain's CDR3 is CASSLDFERGGEQFF. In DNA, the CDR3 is TGTGCCAGCAGCTTAGATTTTGAGCGGGGGGGTGAGCAGTTCTTC.

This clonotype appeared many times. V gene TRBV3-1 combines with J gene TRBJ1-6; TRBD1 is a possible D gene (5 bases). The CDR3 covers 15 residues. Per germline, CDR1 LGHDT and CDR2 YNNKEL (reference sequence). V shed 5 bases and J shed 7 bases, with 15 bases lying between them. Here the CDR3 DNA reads TGTGCCAGCAGCTTTCAGGGAAGTCGGAATTCACCCCTCCACTTT. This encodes CASSFQGSRNSPLHF.

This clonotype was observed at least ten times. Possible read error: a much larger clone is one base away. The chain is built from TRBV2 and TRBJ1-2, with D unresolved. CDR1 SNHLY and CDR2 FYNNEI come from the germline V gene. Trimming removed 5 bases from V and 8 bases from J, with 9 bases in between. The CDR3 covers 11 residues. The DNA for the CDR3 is TGTGCCAGCAGTATCGGTTCCGGCTACACCTTC. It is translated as CASSIGSGYTF.

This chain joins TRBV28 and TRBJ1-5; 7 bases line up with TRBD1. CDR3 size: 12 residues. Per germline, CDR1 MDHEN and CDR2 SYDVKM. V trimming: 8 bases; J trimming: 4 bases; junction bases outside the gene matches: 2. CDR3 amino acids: CASATGNQPQHF. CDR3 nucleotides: TGTGCCAGCGCGACAGGGAATCAGCCCCAGCATTTT.

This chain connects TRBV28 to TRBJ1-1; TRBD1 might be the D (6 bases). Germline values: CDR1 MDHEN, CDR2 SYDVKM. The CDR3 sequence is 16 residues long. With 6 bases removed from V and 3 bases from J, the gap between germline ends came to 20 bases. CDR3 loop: CASRDLGRDKHTEAFF. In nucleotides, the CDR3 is TGTGCCAGCAGGGATCTCGGCCGGGACAAGCACACTGAAGCTTTCTTT.

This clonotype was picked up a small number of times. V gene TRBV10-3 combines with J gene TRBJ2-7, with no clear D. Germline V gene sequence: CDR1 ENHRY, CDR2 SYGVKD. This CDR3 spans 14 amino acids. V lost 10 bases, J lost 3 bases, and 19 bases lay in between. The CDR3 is CATNWSGPRYEQYF. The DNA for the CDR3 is TGTGCCACCAATTGGTCCGGCCCTCGCTACGAGCAGTACTTC.

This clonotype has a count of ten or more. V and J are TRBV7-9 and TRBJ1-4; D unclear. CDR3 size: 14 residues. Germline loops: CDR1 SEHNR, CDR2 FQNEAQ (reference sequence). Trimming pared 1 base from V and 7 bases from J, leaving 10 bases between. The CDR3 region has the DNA TGTGCCAGCAGCTTAGGCGGAAATATTGAAAAACTGTTTTTT. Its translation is CASSLGGNIEKLFF.

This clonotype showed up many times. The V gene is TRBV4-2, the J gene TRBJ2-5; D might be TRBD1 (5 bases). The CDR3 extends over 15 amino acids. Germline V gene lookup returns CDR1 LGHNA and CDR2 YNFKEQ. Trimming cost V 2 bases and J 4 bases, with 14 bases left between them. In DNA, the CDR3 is TGTGCCAGCAGCCAACAGGGCAGGGTACGAGAGACCCAGTACTTC. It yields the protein CASSQQGRVRETQYF.

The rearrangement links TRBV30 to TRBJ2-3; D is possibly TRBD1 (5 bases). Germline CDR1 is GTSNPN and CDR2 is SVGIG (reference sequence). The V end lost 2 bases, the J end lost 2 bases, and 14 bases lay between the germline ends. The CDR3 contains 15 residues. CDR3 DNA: TGTGCCTGGAGTACTTCAGGGCCCTTCACAGATACGCAGTATTTT. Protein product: CAWSTSGPFTDTQYF.

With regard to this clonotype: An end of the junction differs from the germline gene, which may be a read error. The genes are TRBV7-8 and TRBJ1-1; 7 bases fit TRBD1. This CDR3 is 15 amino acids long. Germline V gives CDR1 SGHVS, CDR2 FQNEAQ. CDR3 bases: TGTGCCAGCAGCTTGGGCAGGGGGTTGAACACTAAAGCTTTCTTT. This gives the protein CASSLGRGLNTKAFF.

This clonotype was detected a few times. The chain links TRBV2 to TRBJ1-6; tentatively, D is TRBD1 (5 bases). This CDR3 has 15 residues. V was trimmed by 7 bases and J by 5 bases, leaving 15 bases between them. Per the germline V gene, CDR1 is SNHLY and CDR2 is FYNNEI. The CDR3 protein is CASKAGAGNNSPLHF. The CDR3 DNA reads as TGTGCCAGCAAGGCCGGGGCAGGGAATAATTCACCCCTCCACTTT.

The CDR3 coding sequence is TGTGCCAGCAGCTTAGGAGGGGAATACGCTGAAGCTTTCTTT. Its translation: CASSLGGEYAEAFF. The chain couples TRBV7-8 to TRBJ1-1; possibly TRBD1 for D (5 bases). The germline V gene has CDR1 SGHVS and CDR2 FQNEAQ. The CDR3 consists of 14 residues. V dropped 1 base and J dropped 6 bases, with 12 bases sitting between them.

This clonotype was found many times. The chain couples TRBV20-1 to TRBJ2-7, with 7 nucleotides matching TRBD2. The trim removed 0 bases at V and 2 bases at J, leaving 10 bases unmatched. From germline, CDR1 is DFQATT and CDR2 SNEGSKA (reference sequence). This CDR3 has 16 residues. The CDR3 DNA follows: TGCAGTGCTAGAGATATCCAGCGGGGACTTACCTACGAGCAGTACTTC. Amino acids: CSARDIQRGLTYEQYF.

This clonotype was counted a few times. The CDR3 DNA follows: TGTGCCAGCAGCAGGACGCTCAATCAGCCCCAGCATTTT. Protein product: CASSRTLNQPQHF. The V call is TRBV6-5, the J call TRBJ1-5; the D is unclear. Per germline, CDR1 MNHEY and CDR2 SVGAGI. The CDR3 runs 13 residues. V shed 6 bases and J shed 3 bases, with 9 bases lying between them.